This TCR beta chain was captured in a study of TIL therapy for anti-PD-1-resistant metastatic lung cancer. Notes on the study in general: Many TIL product clones were absent from baseline tumor, suggesting clonal contraction. TIL cultures after expansion showed higher clonality and lower diversity than baseline tumor (median about 6% vs 30%).

Time point meaning: pre-treatment sample, taken before nivolumab and TIL therapy. Tumor tissue came from excised metastases, mostly pleural nodules or supraclavicular lymph nodes. Trimming stripped 3 bases from V and 11 bases from J, with 16 bases between. Germline V gene sequence: CDR1 SGHTA, CDR2 FQGNSA. CDR3 length: 13 residues. Sequencing used immunoSEQ v3. Clones were read by immunoSEQ multiplex PCR, and TCRdb kept only the in-frame ones, dropping some. The sample includes 9,000 to 9,500 clones, around 75% of them seen just once. This clone was seen a handful of times. Its target is not known. The rearrangement links TRBV7-2 to TRBJ1-1, with D unclear. The clonotype comes from a person aged 25 to 85 with non-small cell lung cancer. The sequenced sample was tumor tissue, obtained at baseline. The CDR3 nucleotides are TGTGCCAGCAGCTTGGGAGGGTATGGATTGGCTTTCTTT. This encodes CASSLGGYGLAFF.